A single count supports the clone carrying this T cell receptor (beta chain). The data are from a study of blood T cell repertoires in COVID-19. Study-wide context: Spain, Italy and the United States supplied samples that represented acute and convalescent COVID-19. Sources were T cells, B-cell-depleted T cells, or PBMCs; the material itself was cDNA or gDNA.

The length of the CDR3 is 17 residues. The germline gives CDR1 SGHRS, CDR2 YFSETQ. V lost 0 bases and J lost 8; bases outside the gene matches: 14. Data came from immunoSEQ multiplex PCR; TCRdb stores just in-frame clones and leaves some out. In the table there are fewer than 150,000 clones, roughly 86% of which are singletons. Input material: peripheral blood. The V gene is TRBV5-1, the J gene TRBJ2-1; 7 positions match TRBD1. The TCR sequence derives from a woman aged 45-59 years who had recovered from COVID-19. The CDR3 DNA sequence: TGCGCCAGCAGCTTGGGGGTTAGGACAGGATCTTTGGATGAGCAGTTCTTC. Translating gives CASSLGVRTGSLDEQFF.